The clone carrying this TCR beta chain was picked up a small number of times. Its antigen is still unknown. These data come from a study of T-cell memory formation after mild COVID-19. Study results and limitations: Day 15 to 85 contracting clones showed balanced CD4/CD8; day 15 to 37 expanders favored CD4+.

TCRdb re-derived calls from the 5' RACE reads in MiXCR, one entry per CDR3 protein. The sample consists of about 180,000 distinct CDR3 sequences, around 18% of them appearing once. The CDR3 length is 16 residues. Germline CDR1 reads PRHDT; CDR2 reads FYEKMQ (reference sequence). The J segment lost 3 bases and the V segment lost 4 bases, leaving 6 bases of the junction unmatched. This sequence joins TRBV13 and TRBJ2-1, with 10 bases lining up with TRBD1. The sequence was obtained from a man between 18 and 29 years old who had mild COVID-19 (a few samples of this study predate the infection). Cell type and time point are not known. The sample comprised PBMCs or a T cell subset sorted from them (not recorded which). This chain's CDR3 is CASSSVGTGVYNEQFF. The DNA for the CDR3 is TGTGCCAGCAGCTCGGTCGGGACAGGGGTCTACAATGAGCAGTTCTTC.